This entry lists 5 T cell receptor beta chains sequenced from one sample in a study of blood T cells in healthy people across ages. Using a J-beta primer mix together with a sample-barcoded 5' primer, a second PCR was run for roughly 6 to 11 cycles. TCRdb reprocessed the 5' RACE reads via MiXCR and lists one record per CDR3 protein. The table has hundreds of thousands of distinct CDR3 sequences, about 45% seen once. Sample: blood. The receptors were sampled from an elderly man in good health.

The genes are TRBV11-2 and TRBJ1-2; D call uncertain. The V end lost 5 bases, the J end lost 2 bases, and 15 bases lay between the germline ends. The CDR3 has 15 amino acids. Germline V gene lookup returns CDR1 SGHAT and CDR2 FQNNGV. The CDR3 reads CASSPSKGRNYGYTF. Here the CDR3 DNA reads TGTGCCAGCAGCCCCTCAAAGGGTAGAAACTATGGCTACACCTTC.

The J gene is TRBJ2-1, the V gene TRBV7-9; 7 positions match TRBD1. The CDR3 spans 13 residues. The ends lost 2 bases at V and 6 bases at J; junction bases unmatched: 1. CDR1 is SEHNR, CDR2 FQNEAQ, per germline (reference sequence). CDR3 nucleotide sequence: TGTGCCAGCAGCTTAACAGGGGTCAATGAGCAGTTCTTC. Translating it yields CASSLTGVNEQFF.

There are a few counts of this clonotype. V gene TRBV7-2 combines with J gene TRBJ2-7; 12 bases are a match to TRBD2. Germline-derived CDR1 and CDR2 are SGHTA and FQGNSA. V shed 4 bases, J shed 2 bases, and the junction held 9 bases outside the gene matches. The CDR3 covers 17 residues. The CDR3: CASSSGTSGLYPYEQYF. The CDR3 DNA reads TGTGCCAGCAGCTCCGGGACTAGCGGGTTATATCCCTACGAGCAGTACTTC.

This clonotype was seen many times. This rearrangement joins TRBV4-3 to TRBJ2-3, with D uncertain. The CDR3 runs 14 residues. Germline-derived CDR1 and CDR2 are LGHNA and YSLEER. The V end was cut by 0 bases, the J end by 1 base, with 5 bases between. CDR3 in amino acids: CASSQDSRTDTQYF. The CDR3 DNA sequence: TGCGCCAGCAGCCAAGATAGCCGCACAGATACGCAGTATTTT.

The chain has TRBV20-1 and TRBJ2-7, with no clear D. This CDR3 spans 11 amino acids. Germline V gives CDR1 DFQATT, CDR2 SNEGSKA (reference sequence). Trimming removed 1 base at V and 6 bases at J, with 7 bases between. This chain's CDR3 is CSARVSGEQYF. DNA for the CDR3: TGCAGTGCTAGAGTCTCCGGCGAGCAGTACTTC.